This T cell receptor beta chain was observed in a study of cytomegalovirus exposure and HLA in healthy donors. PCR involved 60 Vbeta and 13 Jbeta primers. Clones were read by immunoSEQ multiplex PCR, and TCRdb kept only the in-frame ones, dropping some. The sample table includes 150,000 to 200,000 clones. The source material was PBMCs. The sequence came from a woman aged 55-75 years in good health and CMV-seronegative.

The CDR3 DNA sequence: TGTGCCAGCATCGGTTTCGGGGGGAGCACAGATACGCAGTATTTT. Translating it yields CASIGFGGSTDTQYF. The chain combines TRBV7-2 with TRBJ2-3; 7 bases line up with TRBD2. V lost 7 bases, J lost 0 bases, and 7 bases stayed unmatched. The CDR3 is 15 amino acids. Germline assignment: CDR1 SGHTA and CDR2 FQGNSA.